This is a list of T cell receptor beta chains from one sample in a study of blood T cell repertoires in COVID-19. Libraries were prepared by immunoSEQ multiplex PCR; TCRdb keeps only in-frame clonotypes and omits some of them. Counted here are some 320,000 clones, 85% occurring once; the ten biggest clones make up approximately 1.9%. The sequencing sample was made of PBMCs or T cells enriched from blood (not recorded which). All receptors derive from a woman under 40 who had been exposed to COVID-19. The CDR3 runs from the conserved cysteine through the conserved F or W. The order of the fields is clone size, J gene, V gene, D gene, CDR3 DNA, CDR3 protein. The D gene is left open where the match is weak. Clone size appears in some rows only: once, few, many, or a class for an expanded clone.

NA,TRBJ2-1,TRBV7-9,NA,TGTGCCAGCAGCTTAGACGGGAGACCCGCCTACAATGAGCAGTTCTTC,CASSLDGRPAYNEQFF
NA,TRBJ1-3,TRBV19,NA,TGTGCCAGTAGTTCGACAGACATGCTTGGAAACACCATATATTTT,CASSSTDMLGNTIYF
NA,TRBJ2-3,TRBV18,TRBD2,TGTGCCAGCTCACCACCGCGAGCGGGACCTAGCACAGATACGCAGTATTTT,CASSPPRAGPSTDTQYF
NA,TRBJ1-2,TRBV27,NA,TGTGCCAGCAGTTTATATGTCTCGGGGGGTGATGGCTACACCTTC,CASSLYVSGGDGYTF
NA,TRBJ2-3,TRBV6-2/TRBV6-3,NA,TGTGCCAGCAGCTTACCCGGGGGCACAGATACGCAGTATTTT,CASSLPGGTDTQYF
NA,TRBJ1-6,TRBV5-1,NA,TGCGCCAGCAGCTTGGCCGTTCAGGATTTTAGCTCCTATAATTCACCCCTCCACTTT,CASSLAVQDFSSYNSPLHF
NA,TRBJ1-5,TRBV28,NA,TGTGCCAGCAGTTTAGGGGCCCTCAATCAGCCCCAGCATTTT,CASSLGALNQPQHF
NA,TRBJ1-1,TRBV6-5,TRBD1,TGTGCCAGCAGCGTCTACAGGGGGACTGAAGCTTTCTTT,CASSVYRGTEAFF
NA,TRBJ1-1,TRBV29-1,TRBD1,TGCAGCGTCCACACAGGGGAGAAAGAAGCTTTCTTT,CSVHTGEKEAFF
NA,TRBJ1-6,TRBV3-1/TRBV3-2,NA,TGTGCCAGCAACAATAGAGACAGCCGTTATAATTCACCCCTCCACTTT,CASNNRDSRYNSPLHF
NA,TRBJ2-3,TRBV28,TRBD1,TGTGCCAGCAGTTGGACAGGGGATACGCAGTATTTT,CASSWTGDTQYF
NA,TRBJ2-7,TRBV23-1,NA,TGCGCCAGCAGAGAGCAGCGCTACGAGCAGTACTTC,CASREQRYEQYF
NA,TRBJ1-2,TRBV28,NA,TGTGCCAGCAGTACCGTCTGGGGGCTGGGGGGCTACACCTTC,CASSTVWGLGGYTF
NA,TRBJ1-2,TRBV9,NA,TGTGCCAGCAGCGCGGACAGCCTAGTGAACTATGGCTACACCTTC,CASSADSLVNYGYTF
NA,TRBJ1-1,TRBV28,TRBD1,TGTGCCAGCAGGATGGACAGGGTCACTGAAGCTTTCTTT,CASRMDRVTEAFF
NA,TRBJ2-5,TRBV9,TRBD2,TGTGCCAGCAGCTCCAGACTAGCGGGGGGCGGCGAGACCCAGTACTTC,CASSSRLAGGGETQYF
NA,TRBJ2-7,TRBV2,NA,TGTGCCAGCAGTGAAGGACTACCATACGAGCAGTACTTC,CASSEGLPYEQYF
NA,TRBJ1-6,TRBV4-1,TRBD1,TGCGCCAGCAGCCAAGTAGGGGGCATGCACTCCTATAATTCACCCCTCCACTTT,CASSQVGGMHSYNSPLHF
few,TRBJ1-2,TRBV27,TRBD1,TGTGCCAGCAGCTTCACCGGGACAGGCGGCTACACCTTC,CASSFTGTGGYTF
NA,TRBJ1-2,TRBV27,TRBD1,TGTGCCAGCAGTCCGGTGGTTTGGGGGACAGGGGGTGACTATGGCTACACCTTC,CASSPVVWGTGGDYGYTF
NA,TRBJ1-4,TRBV4-1,NA,TGCGCCAGCAGCCAAGATGCTACCTCGGAAAAACTGTTTTTT,CASSQDATSEKLFF
NA,TRBJ1-2,TRBV5-1,NA,TGCGCCAGCAGCTTACTTCAGGGGAATCCTAACTATGGCTACACCTTC,CASSLLQGNPNYGYTF
NA,TRBJ1-2,TRBV24-1,NA,TGTGCCACCAGTGAAATGACAGGCTATGGCTACACCTTC,CATSEMTGYGYTF
NA,TRBJ1-2,TRBV30,TRBD1,TGTGCCTGGAGTGGACCGGGACAGGGGTTTGGCTACACCTTC,CAWSGPGQGFGYTF
NA,TRBJ2-4,TRBV28,TRBD1,TGTGCCAGCAGTCGAGACAGGGTAGGGAACATTCAGTACTTC,CASSRDRVGNIQYF
NA,TRBJ1-6,TRBV19,NA,TGTGCCAGTAGTATAACCGGGACACTTTATAATTCACCCCTCCACTTT,CASSITGTLYNSPLHF
NA,TRBJ1-2,TRBV9,TRBD1,TGTGCCAGCAGCCAACAGGGGATCTATGGCTACACCTTC,CASSQQGIYGYTF
NA,TRBJ2-1,TRBV11-2,NA,TGTGCCAGCAGCTTGGGGGGACTCTACAATGAGCAGTTCTTC,CASSLGGLYNEQFF
NA,TRBJ1-2,TRBV5-1,NA,TGCGCCAGCAGTTTTGACGGTGAGGGCTATGGCTACACCTTC,CASSFDGEGYGYTF
NA,TRBJ1-2,TRBV28,TRBD1,TGTGCCAGCAGTTTAGGGGACAGGGCTCTTGGCTACACCTTC,CASSLGDRALGYTF
NA,TRBJ2-1,TRBV11-2,TRBD2,TGTGCCAGCAGCTTAGAAGGTAGCGGGGGATACAATGAGCAGTTCTTC,CASSLEGSGGYNEQFF
few,TRBJ1-5,TRBV19,NA,TGTGCCAGTAGTATTCAGGGGAGCAATCAGCCCCAGCATTTT,CASSIQGSNQPQHF
few,TRBJ1-5,TRBV5-1,NA,TGCGCCAGCAGCCCCGGCGCCCTAGATCAGCCCCAGCATTTT,CASSPGALDQPQHF
few,TRBJ1-3,TRBV28,NA,TGTGCCAGCAGTGAGACGACACGACACTCTGGAAACACCATATATTTT,CASSETTRHSGNTIYF
NA,TRBJ2-1,TRBV28,NA,TGTGCCAGCAGTTTCCAGGGATCCTACGGAGAGCAGTTCTTC,CASSFQGSYGEQFF